This T cell receptor (beta chain) was identified in a study of CD8 T cells in Susac syndrome. The study's findings and limits: That the number of individuals in its TCR sequencing and HLA analysis was relatively small was acknowledged by the study.

The CDR3 is 15 residues long. Trimming pared 0 bases from V and 4 bases from J, leaving 11 bases between. Germline V lookup: CDR1 LGHNA, CDR2 YSLEER. High-throughput TCR beta sequencing covered peripheral CD8+ and CD4+ T cells. The multiple sclerosis control cohort comprised treatment-naive individuals presenting with stable or active relapsing-remitting disease. Details on this clonotype: Antigen unknown.

Roughly 0.5 to 1 ug RNA was reverse transcribed with random hexamers. Multiplex immunoSEQ PCR targeted 54 Vbeta and 13 Jbeta TCR beta segments. TCRdb re-called the immunoSEQ multiplex PCR reads with MiXCR, one entry per CDR3 protein. The sample has around 200,000 distinct CDR3 sequences; around nine tenths are singletons. V gene TRBV4-3 combines with J gene TRBJ2-3; D gene unclear. The sequence came from a human donor with multiple sclerosis. Sequencing input: CD8+ T cells from PBMCs. CDR3: CASSQDLFQADTQYF. DNA for the CDR3: TGCGCCAGCAGCCAAGATCTATTTCAGGCAGATACGCAGTATTTT.